The T cell receptor (beta chain) under discussion was sequenced for a study of T cells after yellow fever vaccination. Unmatched junction bases numbered 9, after V lost 1 base and J lost 4 bases. The CDR3 is made up of 18 amino acids. The germline CDR1 and CDR2 sequences are MNHEY and SMNVEV (reference sequence). Study-level results: The appearance of a small share of clonotypes in both CD4 and CD8 compartments was observed.

To note about this clonotype: Its specificity is unknown.

One entry per CDR3 protein, called by TCRdb with MiXCR from the 5' RACE reads. The sample contains 500,000 to 700,000 distinct CDR3 sequences, approximately 21% of which appear only once. The sequence came from a man aged 25-45 years who received the YFV17D yellow fever vaccine. The sequencing here drew on PBMCs, taken 15 days after the yellow fever booster vaccination. The chain has TRBV27 and TRBJ2-3, with 12 bases aligning to TRBD2. The CDR3 spells CASSLYGLAGRSADTQYF. The CDR3 DNA reads as TGTGCCAGCAGTTTATACGGACTAGCGGGACGGTCCGCAGATACGCAGTATTTT.